A single T cell receptor beta chain is shown here with its context. The antigen is unknown. The sample belongs to a study of long-term antiretroviral therapy in people with HIV. Overall study: First collections came about a decade before the 2015 immediate-ART recommendation.

Researchers ran immunoSEQ v3.0 at survey level. Sequencing was performed with immunoSEQ multiplex PCR; in TCRdb, only in-frame clones are kept and a portion is missing. Altogether 25,000 to 30,000 clones are present, 85% to 90% being singletons, with the ten largest covering under 5.5%. V lost 0 bases to trimming and J lost 5 bases, with 14 bases between them. The CDR3 has 15 amino acids. Germline V gene lookup returns CDR1 SGHNT and CDR2 YYREEE (reference sequence). Regarding the study as a whole: Pre-ART clonal expansion yielded clones that dominated the repertoire at all time points.

The chain has TRBV5-4 and TRBJ1-1; D remains ambiguous. The starting material was unsorted PBMCs, obtained just over 2.6 years after starting antiretroviral therapy. The receptor was derived from a man aged 40-55 years with HIV. The DNA of the CDR3 is TGTGCCAGCAGCTTGGATCCGCGCGGAAGAACTGAAGCTTTCTTT. Translation gives CASSLDPRGRTEAFF.